This T cell receptor (beta chain) appears in the sequencing data of a study of T cells in Graves' hyperthyroidism and ophthalmopathy. TCR beta CDR3 regions were amplified from RNA transcripts. A first-round RT-PCR of the TCR CDR3 used the HTBI primer set. TCRdb re-called the multiplex PCR reads with MiXCR, one entry per CDR3 protein. The table has around 540,000 distinct CDR3 sequences, about 16% seen once; the top ten hold approximately 32%. This clonotype was seen at least ten times. Sample: blood. The TCR comes from a woman under 40 with Graves' ophthalmopathy.

In DNA, the CDR3 is TGTGCCAGCAGCGAAACGCTGGGTAGGAATGAGCAGTTCTTC. Its translation: CASSETLGRNEQFF. V and J are TRBV9 and TRBJ2-1; no clear D. V was shortened by 3 bases and J by 7 bases, with 14 bases between the two germline ends. This CDR3 comprises 14 residues. CDR1 and CDR2 from the germline V gene are SGDLS and YYNGEE.